Included here is one TCR beta chain sequence, with context. Its matching antigen is unknown. The data are from a study of vaccination and CD4 T cells after COVID-19. Overall study: Of the convalescent patients, who were SARS-CoV-2 positive by nasal swab PCR, about ten had mild and one severe disease. Overlapping SARS-CoV-2, HCoV-NL63, HCoV-OC43 and HCoV-229E spike peptides were used to stimulate cells.

The Oncomine TCR Beta short-read assay was what sequenced the DNA obtained from cultured CD4+ T cells. TCRdb fed the PCR reads into MiXCR, producing one record per CDR3 protein. The sample consists of around 14,000 distinct CDR3 sequences, 51% of them appearing once. As for treatment: roughly ten-day PBMC culture with coronavirus spike peptide pools or control peptides (ViraFEST assay). Looked up from germline, CDR1 is MNHEY and CDR2 is SVGEGT. Deletions cut 2 bases from V and 13 bases from J, with 17 bases between. The CDR3 totals 14 residues. This clonotype was obtained from a human donor who had recovered from COVID-19. The sample taken for sequencing was CD4+ T cells from blood, cultured in vitro. The chain carries TRBV6-2 or TRBV6-3 and TRBJ1-4, with D perhaps matching TRBD1 (6 bases). The CDR3 protein is CASSYGGRGGGLFF. The CDR3 DNA follows: TGTGCCAGCAGTTACGGTGGCAGGGGAGGTGGACTGTTTTTT.